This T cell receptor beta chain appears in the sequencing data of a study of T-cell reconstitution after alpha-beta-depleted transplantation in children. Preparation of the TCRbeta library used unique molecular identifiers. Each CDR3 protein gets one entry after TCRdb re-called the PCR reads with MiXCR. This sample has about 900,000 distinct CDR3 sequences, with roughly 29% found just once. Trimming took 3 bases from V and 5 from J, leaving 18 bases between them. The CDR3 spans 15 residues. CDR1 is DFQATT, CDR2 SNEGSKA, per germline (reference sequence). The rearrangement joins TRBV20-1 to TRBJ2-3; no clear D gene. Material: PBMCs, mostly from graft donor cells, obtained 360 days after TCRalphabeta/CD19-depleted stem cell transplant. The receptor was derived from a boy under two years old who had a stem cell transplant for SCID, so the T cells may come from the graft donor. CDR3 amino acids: CSARLADPHIDTQYF. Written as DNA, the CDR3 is TGCAGTGCTAGGTTGGCCGACCCGCACATAGATACGCAGTATTTT.